Below, 2 T cell receptor beta chains from the same sample are listed, as sequenced in a study of T cells in Graves' hyperthyroidism and ophthalmopathy. Template material for amplifying TCR beta CDR3 regions consisted of RNA transcripts. A set of HTBI primers served as the primers for a first-round RT-PCR of the TCR CDR3. From the multiplex PCR reads, TCRdb called clonotypes with MiXCR, one entry per CDR3 protein. The sample lists 600,000 to 750,000 distinct CDR3 sequences; approximately 15% were seen once. The source material was blood. The receptors were gathered from a man aged 45-65 years with Graves' hyperthyroidism.

This clonotype was seen only a few times. A junction boundary mismatches the germline segment, possibly from a read error. The chain uses TRBV2 and TRBJ1-5; D not resolved. The length of the CDR3 is 14 residues. Looked up from germline, CDR1 is SNHLY and CDR2 is FYNNEI. CDR3 DNA: TGTGCCAGCAGTTCCAATGGGTGGAATCAGCTCCAGCATTTT. Its translation: CASSSNGWNQLQHF.

This clonotype was seen more than once but under ten times. The chain recombines TRBV10-3 with TRBJ2-6; no clear D gene. CDR1 is ENHRY and CDR2 is SYGVKD in the germline V gene. The CDR3 spans 13 residues. The V end lost 8 bases, the J end lost 0 bases, and 5 bases lay between the germline ends. In nucleotides, the CDR3 is TGTGCCATCGGGATCTCTGGGGCCAACGTCCTGACTTTC. Translated, it gives CAIGISGANVLTF.